The subject of this entry is one T cell receptor (beta chain). This clonotype turned up a few times. No antigen is known for it. Base qualities are not provided; no much larger clone lies one nucleotide away. Stable Graves' hyperthyroidism was defined as no progression to ophthalmopathy during 18 months of follow-up. Hyperthyroidism patients were newly diagnosed, with disease duration under 2 months, and aged 18 to 65 years. Patients with uncontrolled infections, other autoimmune diseases, pregnancy or lactation were excluded. Diagnoses were based on clinical symptoms, serum thyroxine and TRAb, thyroid ultrasound and orbital computed tomography. PBMCs were isolated from about 10 ml of fresh peripheral blood by Ficoll-Paque density gradient centrifugation. Total RNA was extracted with Trizol reagent, and quality was checked on an Agilent 2100 Bioanalyzer. This sample was included in a study of T cells in Graves' hyperthyroidism and ophthalmopathy (dated by TCRdb to between 2018 and 2021). Background for the entire study: Peripheral blood was collected at initial diagnosis, before any treatment. A discovery cohort of approximately 100 patients, about 43 with Graves' ophthalmopathy and about 58 with stable Graves' hyperthyroidism, was used to find distinguishing TCR V-J signatures. Prospective prediction of ophthalmopathy was tested in an independent validation cohort consisting of fewer than 20 hyperthyroidism patients and approximately 16 patients who later progressed to ophthalmopathy. The roughly 99 discovery patients were divided at random into training and test sets in a 7:3 ratio. Thyroid tissue and blood T-cell repertoires from six or seven Graves' hyperthyroidism patients were also compared in the study. Following sampling, methimazole starting at 30 mg daily was given to hyperthyroidism patients, and high-dose intravenous methylprednisolone was given to ophthalmopathy patients. TCR Vbeta CDR3 sequencing of 130 to 150 peripheral blood samples (43 ophthalmopathy, about 74 hyperthyroidism and approximately 17 progressor patients) is reported in the paper.

CDR1 and CDR2, looked up from the germline V gene, are ENHRY and SYGVKD. Taken from cysteine to phenylalanine, the CDR3 has 13 residues. Left in the record is the CDR3 DNA by itself, 39 bases read in frame from the first base. The V end loses 5 bases and the J end loses 3 bases, and a stretch of 10 bases separates them. TCR beta CDR3 regions were amplified from RNA transcripts. For the first round of RT-PCR on the TCR CDR3, the HTBI primer set was used together with the Qiagen OneStep RT-PCR kit. The libraries were constructed in a second round of multiplex PCR and then size-selected and purified. Libraries were sequenced paired-end with 100 bp reads on an Illumina HiSeq2000. For the original study's pipeline: SOAPnuke was used to process the raw data, with reads discarded if the reads contained adapters or uncalled bases, had a mean Phred below 15, or lacked an exact constant-primer or identifier match. COPE v1.2.5 was used to merge the high-quality paired reads, and each unique nucleotide sequence was defined as a clonotype. MiTCR v1.1 was used to align clonotypes to the IMGT TRBV, TRBD and TRBJ reference segments. Only V-J combinations with frequency above 0.0001, covering about 99% of repertoires, were analysed. The TCS score was defined as F50 (clonal expansion) divided by E x V (chaos), with BLOSUM62-based TCRdist calculated between CDR3 peptides within each V-J. Welch's t-statistics and random forest reduced approximately 520 V-J features to fewer than 15, which were used in a naive Bayes classifier (R e1071). TCRdb reanalyzed the raw reads on its own, using fastp at Q25 for trimming and MiXCR for clone calling, and kept in-frame beta chains. CDR3 protein sequences are deduplicated, and each keeps its most common genes and DNA. TCRdb's processing, not the authors', yielded these V and J calls. Within this sample are hundreds of thousands of distinct CDR3 sequences, with 15% to 19% of them counted one time only. Of the sample, 12% to 15% is held by the ten largest clones.

The paper's findings and limits, for the study overall: Blood samples also contained most of the expanded thyroid clonotypes (frequency above 0.001), which suggests that blood repertoires may reflect thyroid immune responses. Ophthalmopathy was separated from stable hyperthyroidism by a 13 V-J signature model, with about 86% sensitivity and roughly 81% specificity obtained in cross-validation and 80%/75% obtained in testing. In validation, the model predicted progression to ophthalmopathy a median of roughly 6.1 months before onset, with approximately 68% sensitivity and nearly 75% specificity. No statistical method was used to fix the sample size in advance, and group allocation was not hidden from the investigators.

The chain couples TRBV10-3 to TRBJ1-2, and TRBD1 may be the D gene, going by 6 matching bases. Input material: blood. The sequence came from a woman aged 18-29 years with Graves' hyperthyroidism. The CDR3 protein: CAISTTGYYGYTF. In nucleotides, the sequence is TGTGCCATCAGTACCACAGGGTACTATGGCTACACCTTC.